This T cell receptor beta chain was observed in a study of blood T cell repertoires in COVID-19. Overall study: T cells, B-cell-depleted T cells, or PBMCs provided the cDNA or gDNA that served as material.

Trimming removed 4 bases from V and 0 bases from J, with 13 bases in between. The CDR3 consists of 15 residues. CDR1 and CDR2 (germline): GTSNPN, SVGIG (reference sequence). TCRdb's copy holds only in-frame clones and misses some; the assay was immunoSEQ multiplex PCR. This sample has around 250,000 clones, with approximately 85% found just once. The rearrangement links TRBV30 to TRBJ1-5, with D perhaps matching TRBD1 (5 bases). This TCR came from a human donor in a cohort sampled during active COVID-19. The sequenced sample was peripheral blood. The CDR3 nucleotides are TGTGCCTGGACTGCTTTGGGGGGTAGCAATCAGCCCCAGCATTTT. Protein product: CAWTALGGSNQPQHF.